This T cell receptor (beta chain) was sequenced during a study of T cell responses to AZD1222 COVID-19 vaccine. Method: immunoSEQ multiplex PCR; TCRdb's copy keeps in-frame clones and lacks some. The data contain about 51,000 clones, about 87% of them singletons. The V end lost 6 bases, the J end lost 5 bases, and 23 bases lay between the germline ends. Germline-derived CDR1 and CDR2 are SGHRS and YFSETQ. This CDR3 is built from 16 residues. Specimen: peripheral blood, collected 28 days after the second AZD1222 dose. The chain employs TRBV5-1 and TRBJ1-2, with D tentatively TRBD1 (6 bases). The sequence was collected from an adult who received the AZD1222 COVID-19 vaccine. The CDR3 is CASTLSDEGVGYGYTF. The CDR3 nucleotides are TGCGCCAGCACCTTATCCGACGAGGGGGTTGGGTATGGCTACACCTTC.